Shown below are 15 T cell receptor beta chains from a single sample sequenced in a study of blood T cell repertoires in COVID-19. This table comes from immunoSEQ multiplex PCR, and its TCRdb copy is limited to in-frame clones, with some not included. Here the sample spans about 370,000 clones, 90% being singletons. The sequenced material came from peripheral blood. Source of these receptors: a man between 18 and 35 years old with active or convalescent COVID-19.

The chain combines TRBV4-3 with TRBJ2-1; possibly TRBD2 for D (6 bases). Trimming shortened V by 4 bases and J by 0 bases, and 10 bases separated the two germline ends. Germline CDR1 LGHNA, CDR2 YSLEER. The CDR3 loop spans 15 amino acids. CDR3 amino acids: CASSLHGSSYNEQFF. CDR3 nucleotide sequence: TGCGCCAGCAGCCTACACGGGAGCTCCTACAATGAGCAGTTCTTC.

This clone has a single count. The chain carries TRBV14 and TRBJ2-3, with D maybe TRBD1 (5 bases). In germline, CDR1 is SGHDN, CDR2 FVKESK. The V end was cut by 4 bases, the J end by 0 bases, with 17 bases between. CDR3 size: 17 residues. The CDR3 here is CASSLGASPISTDTQYF. CDR3 DNA sequence: TGTGCCAGCAGCCTAGGGGCGAGCCCGATAAGCACAGATACGCAGTATTTT.

Here the CDR3 DNA reads TGTGCCAGCAGCTCCACCCGGGGGGTCGGCGGGGAGCTGTTTTTT. Its translation is CASSSTRGVGGELFF. The chain has TRBV14 and TRBJ2-2; 7 bases match TRBD2. Trimming at V came to 5 bases and at J to 7 bases, leaving 10 bases not matched to a gene. CDR1 is SGHDN and CDR2 is FVKESK in the germline V gene. There are 15 residues in the CDR3. Combining the CDR3 with reference TRBV14 and TRBJ2-2 gives the whole variable domain EAGVTQFPSHSVIEKGQTVTLRCDPISGHDNLYWYRRVMGKEIKFLLHFVKESKQDESGMPNNRFLAERTGGTYSTLKVQPAELEDSGVYFCASSSTRGVGGELFFGEGSRLTVL.

The chain's CDR3 is CAISELQETQYF. CDR3 in DNA: TGTGCCATCAGTGAGTTACAAGAGACCCAGTACTTC. The chain links TRBV10-3 to TRBJ2-5, with unresolved D. The CDR3 is made up of 12 amino acids. CDR1 is ENHRY and CDR2 is SYGVKD in the germline V gene. V lost 1 base and J lost 2, with 2 bases in between.

V gene TRBV19 combines with J gene TRBJ1-1; D is perhaps TRBD1 (6 bases). The germline V and J ends were trimmed by 3 bases and 7 bases, with 15 bases remaining between them. CDR3 length equals 14 residues. Germline loops: CDR1 LNHDA, CDR2 SQIVND (reference sequence). The CDR3 protein is CASSITAGAVEAFF. The CDR3 bases are TGTGCCAGTAGTATCACCGCAGGGGCCGTTGAAGCTTTCTTT.

V and J are TRBV2 and TRBJ2-1; 9 bases agree with TRBD2. V lost 2 bases, J lost 0 bases, and 8 bases stayed unmatched. Germline loops: CDR1 SNHLY, CDR2 FYNNEI. The CDR3 covers 18 residues. The CDR3 sequence: CASSEILTSGRSYNEQFF. The CDR3 bases are TGTGCCAGCAGTGAAATTCTGACTAGCGGACGCTCCTACAATGAGCAGTTCTTC. Full variable domain (outside the CDR3, taken from reference TRBV2 and TRBJ2-1): EPEVTQTPSHQVTQMGQEVILRCVPISNHLYFYWYRQILGQKVEFLVSFYNNEISEKSEIFDDQFSVERPDGSNFTLKIRSTKLEDSAMYFCASSEILTSGRSYNEQFFGPGTRLTVL.

The chain carries TRBV13 and TRBJ2-2; 10 positions agree with TRBD2. J was trimmed by 3 bases and V by 7 bases; bases with no gene match: 2. The length of the CDR3 is 14 residues. The germline CDR1 and CDR2 sequences are PRHDT and FYEKMQ (reference sequence). The CDR3 coding sequence is TGTGCCAGCATTAGCGGGGGGTACACCGGGGAGCTGTTTTTT. Translation: CASISGGYTGELFF.

The gene calls are TRBV7-9 and TRBJ2-7; 11 bases line up with TRBD2. Germline V gene data show CDR1 as SEHNR and CDR2 as FQNEAQ (reference sequence). With 4 bases clipped from V and 4 bases from J, the junction kept 18 bases outside the gene matches. This CDR3 comprises 19 residues. CDR3 nucleotides: TGTGCCAGCAGCTCTAAGGACAGCGCTAGACTAGCGGGGCCTTACGAGCAGTACTTC. Residues: CASSSKDSARLAGPYEQYF.

The CDR3: CASSLNGGVTEAFF. The CDR3 DNA reads as TGTGCCAGCAGCTTGAATGGGGGGGTGACTGAAGCTTTCTTT. V is TRBV11-2 and J is TRBJ1-1, with D possibly being TRBD1 (5 bases). Trimming shortened V by 3 bases and J by 5 bases, and 13 bases separated the two germline ends. Germline V CDR1 and CDR2: SGHAT, FQNNGV. This CDR3 spans 14 amino acids.

This chain joins TRBV9 and TRBJ2-1; 10 positions agree with TRBD1. The CDR3 spans 16 residues. In germline, CDR1 is SGDLS, CDR2 YYNGEE. J gave up 7 bases and V 3 bases, and 10 bases lay outside the gene matches. The CDR3 nucleotides read TGTGCCAGCAGCGGCGGGGGGACAGGGGATGGTAATGAGCAGTTCTTC. Protein: CASSGGGTGDGNEQFF.

The rearrangement links TRBV4-1 to TRBJ2-7, with TRBD2 as a possible D gene (5 bases). Per the germline V gene, CDR1 is MGHRA and CDR2 is YSYEKL. V was cut by 1 base and J by 5 bases, with 9 bases left in between. The CDR3 has 13 amino acids. This CDR3 is CASSQGETDEQYF. In DNA, the CDR3 is TGCGCCAGCAGCCAAGGGGAGACGGACGAGCAGTACTTC.

The chain is built from TRBV7-9 and TRBJ2-1, with 7 bases lining up with TRBD1. V shed 4 bases and J 8 bases; nucleotides not matched to a gene: 14. The CDR3 spans 16 residues. Germline-derived CDR1 and CDR2 are SEHNR and FQNEAQ (reference sequence). The CDR3 DNA reads as TGTGCCAGCAGCTCTCCCGTGACAGGGAAGGGTCATGAGCAGTTCTTC. The encoded protein is CASSSPVTGKGHEQFF. The full variable domain, completed using reference TRBV7-9 and TRBJ2-1, is DTGVSQNPRHKITKRGQNVTFRCDPISEHNRLYWYRQTLGQGPEFLTYFQNEAQLEKSRLLSDRFSAERPKGSFSTLEIQRTEQGDSAMYLCASSSPVTGKGHEQFFGPGTRLTVL.

This clone was seen once. The genes are TRBV2 and TRBJ2-7; no reliable D call. The germline V and J ends were trimmed by 5 bases and 0 bases, with 14 bases remaining between them. The V gene's germline CDR1 is SNHLY and CDR2 FYNNEI. This CDR3 comprises 15 residues. CDR3 sequence: CASSMYGKSSYEQYF. The CDR3 DNA sequence: TGTGCCAGCAGTATGTATGGCAAAAGCTCCTACGAGCAGTACTTC.

This chain connects TRBV2 to TRBJ2-7, with TRBD1 matching over 8 bases. Germline-derived CDR1 and CDR2 are SNHLY and FYNNEI. V was pared by 6 bases and J by 2 bases, with 3 bases of the junction left unmatched. This CDR3 is built from 13 residues. The CDR3 coding sequence is TGTGCCAGCAGAACAGGGGGTACCTACGAGCAGTACTTC. Translated, it gives CASRTGGTYEQYF.

This clone turned up a few times. The chain joins TRBV2 to TRBJ1-5; 7 nucleotides agree with TRBD1. With V trimmed by 6 bases and J by 0 bases, 5 bases remained unmatched. This CDR3 region has 15 residues. Germline V gene lookup returns CDR1 SNHLY and CDR2 FYNNEI. In nucleotides, the CDR3 is TGTGCCAGCAGGCTGGGACAGATTAGCAATCAGCCCCAGCATTTT. Its translation: CASRLGQISNQPQHF.